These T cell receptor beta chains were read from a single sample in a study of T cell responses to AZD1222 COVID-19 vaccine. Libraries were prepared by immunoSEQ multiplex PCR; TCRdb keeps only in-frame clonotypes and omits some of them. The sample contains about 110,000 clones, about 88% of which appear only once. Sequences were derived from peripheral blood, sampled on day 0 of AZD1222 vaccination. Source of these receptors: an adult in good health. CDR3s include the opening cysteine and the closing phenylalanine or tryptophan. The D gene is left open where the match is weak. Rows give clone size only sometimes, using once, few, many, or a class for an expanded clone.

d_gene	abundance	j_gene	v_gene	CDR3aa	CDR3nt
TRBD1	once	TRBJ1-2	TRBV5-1	CASSLDVGGGYTF	TGCGCCAGCAGCTTGGATGTAGGGGGCGGCTACACCTTC
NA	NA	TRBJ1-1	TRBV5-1	CASSLGTGRTEAFF	TGCGCCAGCAGTCTCGGAACAGGGAGAACTGAAGCTTTCTTT
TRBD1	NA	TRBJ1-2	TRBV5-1	CASSQGTGVGYTF	TGCGCCAGCAGCCAAGGGACAGGGGTCGGCTACACCTTC
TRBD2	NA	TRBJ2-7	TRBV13	CASSARSGRASNEQYF	TGTGCCAGCAGCGCCCGTAGCGGGAGGGCCAGCAACGAGCAGTACTTC
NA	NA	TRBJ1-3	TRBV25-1	CASSEFGGTSGNTIYF	TGTGCCAGCAGTGAATTTGGGGGGACCTCTGGAAACACCATATATTTT
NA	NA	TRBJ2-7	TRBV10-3	CAISEEGLEQYF	TGTGCCATCAGTGAGGAAGGGCTCGAGCAGTACTTC
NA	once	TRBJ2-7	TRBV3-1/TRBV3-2	CASSFSYEQYF	TGTGCCAGCAGCTTCTCCTACGAGCAGTACTTC
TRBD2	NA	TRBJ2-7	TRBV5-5	CASSLRAGVDYEQYF	TGTGCCAGCAGCTTGCGAGCGGGAGTCGACTACGAGCAGTACTTC
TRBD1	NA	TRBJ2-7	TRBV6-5	CASSYGPGGSYEQYF	TGTGCCAGCAGTTACGGGCCAGGGGGTTCCTACGAGCAGTACTTC
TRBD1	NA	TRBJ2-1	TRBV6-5	CASSSIDRVEQFF	TGTGCCAGCAGTTCGATTGACAGGGTTGAGCAGTTCTTC
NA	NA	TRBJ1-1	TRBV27	CASRETEAEAFF	TGTGCCAGCAGAGAAACAGAAGCTGAAGCTTTCTTT
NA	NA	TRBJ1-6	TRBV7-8	CASSLESLTPNSPLHF	TGTGCCAGCAGCTTAGAGTCATTGACCCCTAATTCACCCCTCCACTTT
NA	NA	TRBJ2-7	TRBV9	CASSGGRQSEQYF	TGTGCCAGCAGCGGAGGAAGACAGTCCGAGCAGTACTTC
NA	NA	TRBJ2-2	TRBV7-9	CASSREGELFF	TGTGCCAGCAGCCGAGAGGGGGAGCTGTTTTTT
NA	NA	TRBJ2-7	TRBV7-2	CASSEPGAALEQYF	TGTGCCAGCAGCGAACCTGGGGCCGCCTTGGAGCAGTACTTC
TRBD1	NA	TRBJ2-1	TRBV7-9	CASSRDSDNEQFF	TGTGCCAGCAGCCGGGACAGTGACAATGAGCAGTTCTTC
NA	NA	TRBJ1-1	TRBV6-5	CASSYSRQLPKAFF	TGTGCCAGCAGTTACTCGAGACAGCTTCCTAAAGCTTTCTTT
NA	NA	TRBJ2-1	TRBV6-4	CASSADKGFQQFF	TGTGCCAGCAGTGCGGACAAGGGCTTTCAGCAGTTCTTC
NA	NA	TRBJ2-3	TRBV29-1	CSFKRSTDTQYF	TGCAGCTTCAAGCGGAGCACAGATACGCAGTATTTT
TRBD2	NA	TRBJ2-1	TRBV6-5	CASSYSASGSNEQFF	TGTGCCAGCAGTTACTCTGCTAGCGGGAGTAATGAGCAGTTCTTC
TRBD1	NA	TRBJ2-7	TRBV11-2	CASSLDRVWYEQYF	TGTGCCAGCAGTTTGGACAGGGTTTGGTACGAGCAGTACTTC
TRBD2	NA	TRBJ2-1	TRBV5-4	CASSGGLAGGRVDEQFF	TGTGCCAGCAGTGGGGGACTAGCGGGAGGGAGGGTGGATGAGCAGTTCTTC
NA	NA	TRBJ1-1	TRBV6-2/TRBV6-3	CASSYSVTTTEAFF	TGTGCCAGCAGTTACTCGGTGACAACCACTGAAGCTTTCTTT
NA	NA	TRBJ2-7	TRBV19	CASSDQGGSYEQYF	TGTGCCAGTAGTGACCAGGGGGGATCCTACGAGCAGTACTTC